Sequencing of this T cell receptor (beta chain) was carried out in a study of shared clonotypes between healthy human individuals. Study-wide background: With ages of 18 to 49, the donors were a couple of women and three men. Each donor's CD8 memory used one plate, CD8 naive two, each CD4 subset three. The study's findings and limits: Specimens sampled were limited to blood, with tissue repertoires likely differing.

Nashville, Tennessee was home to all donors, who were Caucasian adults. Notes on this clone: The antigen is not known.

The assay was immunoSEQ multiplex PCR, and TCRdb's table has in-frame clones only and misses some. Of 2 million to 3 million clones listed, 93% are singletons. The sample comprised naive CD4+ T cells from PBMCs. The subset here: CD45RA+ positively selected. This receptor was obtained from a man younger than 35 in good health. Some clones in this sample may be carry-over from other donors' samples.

CDR3 sequence reads: CASRRTGLNEKLFF. DNA of the CDR3: TGTGCCAGCAGACGGACAGGTCTTAATGAAAAACTGTTTTTT. The chain is built from TRBV5-6 and TRBJ1-4; 7 bases agree with TRBD1. CDR1 is SGHDT and CDR2 is YYEEEE in the germline V gene. The junction had 5 bases not matched to a gene; V was cut back by 5 bases and J by 4 bases. This CDR3 comprises 14 residues.